The next 10 T cell receptor beta chains were all read from a single sample in a study of blood T cell repertoires in COVID-19. Clones were sequenced by immunoSEQ multiplex PCR, and TCRdb holds only the in-frame ones, with some missing. The sample lists 180,000 or so clones; 80% to 85% were seen once. Sequences were obtained from PBMCs or T cells enriched from blood (not recorded which). Source of these receptors: a man aged 35-49 years who had recovered from COVID-19.

V and J are TRBV30 and TRBJ1-2; perhaps TRBD1 as D (6 bases). Germline CDR1 is GTSNPN and CDR2 is SVGIG (reference sequence). The V gene lost 5 bases and the J gene lost 0 bases, with 16 bases spanning the gap. This CDR3 region has 15 residues. CDR3: CAWLTAQGPNYGYTF. Written as DNA, the CDR3 is TGTGCCTGGCTTACGGCACAGGGCCCTAACTATGGCTACACCTTC.

This rearrangement joins TRBV28 to TRBJ1-1; D unclear. The CDR3 runs to 14 residues. Germline V gene sequence: CDR1 MDHEN, CDR2 SYDVKM. V shed 7 bases and J shed 6 bases, with 18 bases lying between them. This chain's CDR3 is CASTTPGLFAEAFF. For the CDR3, the DNA is TGTGCCAGCACCACCCCAGGATTATTCGCTGAAGCTTTCTTT.

CDR3 nucleotide sequence: TGTGCCAGCAGCTTCGGACTAGCGGGGCAAGAGACCCAGTACTTC. Its translation is CASSFGLAGQETQYF. The V gene is TRBV11-3, the J gene TRBJ2-5, with 12 bases that match TRBD2. Losses at the gene ends were 3 bases for V and 2 bases for J; bases not matched to a gene: 1. CDR3 size: 15 residues. From germline, CDR1 is SGHNT and CDR2 YENEEA.

The chain has TRBV9 and TRBJ2-5; TRBD2 matches 8 bases. J gave up 5 bases and V 1 base, and 10 bases lay outside the gene matches. This CDR3 comprises 16 residues. Germline V gene lookup returns CDR1 SGDLS and CDR2 YYNGEE. The CDR3 sequence is CASSVRPSGGGETQYF. The CDR3 bases are TGTGCCAGCAGCGTACGTCCCAGCGGGGGTGGGGAGACCCAGTACTTC.

J is TRBJ2-7 and V is TRBV4-1; unclear D gene. The CDR3 is made up of 13 amino acids. Germline CDR1 and CDR2: MGHRA and YSYEKL. The ends were cut back, 1 base at V and 3 bases at J, with 7 bases in the middle. This CDR3 is CASSQGTVYEQYF. The CDR3 DNA reads as TGCGCCAGCAGCCAAGGAACAGTCTACGAGCAGTACTTC.

J is TRBJ2-5 and V is TRBV3-1 (or the pseudogene TRBV3-2); the match to TRBD2 covers 12 bases. Germline CDR1 reads LGHDT; CDR2 reads YNNKEL (reference sequence). Unmatched junction bases numbered 12, after V lost 3 bases and J lost 10 bases. The CDR3 is 16 amino acids. CDR3 residues: CASSHRGLAGALVQYF. CDR3 DNA: TGTGCCAGCAGCCACCGGGGACTAGCGGGCGCCCTCGTCCAGTACTTC.

The chain combines TRBV5-4 with TRBJ2-3, with a tentative D call TRBD1 (6 bases). The V gene's germline CDR1 is SGHNT and CDR2 YYREEE (reference sequence). This CDR3 is built from 17 residues. V was trimmed by 5 bases and J by 1 base, leaving 20 bases between them. The CDR3 DNA reads TGTGCCAGCAGGTCAGCAGCCCACAGGGCCGGCACAGATACGCAGTATTTT. It is translated as CASRSAAHRAGTDTQYF.

The chain employs TRBV9 and TRBJ2-2; a weak D match, TRBD2 (6 bases). V was cut by 4 bases and J by 6 bases, with 19 bases left in between. The germline V gene encodes CDR1 SGDLS and CDR2 YYNGEE. There are 16 residues in the CDR3. The CDR3 region has the DNA TGTGCCAGCAGCCCCCAGGTGGGGGGTTTGGCCGGGGAGCTGTTTTTT. Encoded protein: CASSPQVGGLAGELFF.

The chain has TRBV11-2 and TRBJ2-1, with D perhaps matching TRBD2 (6 bases). V was cut by 1 base and J by 7 bases, with 20 bases left in between. The CDR3 covers 17 residues. The germline V gene has CDR1 SGHAT and CDR2 FQNNGV. The CDR3 region is CASSLAPGTPGVNEQFF. CDR3 in DNA: TGTGCCAGCAGCTTAGCGCCCGGGACCCCGGGAGTGAATGAGCAGTTCTTC.

This clone was picked up a small number of times. CDR3 DNA: TGCAGTGCTAGTCTCTCTGGAGGGGCTGGCTATGGCTACACCTTC. Protein product: CSASLSGGAGYGYTF. J is TRBJ1-2 and V is TRBV20-1, with D possibly TRBD1 on 5 matching bases. The germline V gene encodes CDR1 DFQATT and CDR2 SNEGSKA (reference sequence). The V gene lost 3 bases and the J gene lost 4 bases, with 18 bases spanning the gap. The CDR3 has 15 amino acids.